This is a list of T cell receptor beta chains from one sample in a study of T cells in narcolepsy. Clones were read by immunoSEQ multiplex PCR, and TCRdb kept only the in-frame ones, dropping some. The table shows some 30,000 clones, with approximately 85% occurring only once. The sample consisted of CD45RA- memory CD4+ T cells from PBMCs. These receptors originate from a human donor with narcolepsy. Each CDR3 is given with its conserved first and last residue. D genes are given only for firm matches. Where a row states a size, it is once, few, many or the class of an expanded clone; other rows omit it.

D	V	J	size	DNA	CDR3
TRBD2	TRBV5-6	TRBJ2-3	.	TGTGCCAGCAGCTTGGACGGGAGGGGAGATACGCAGTATTTT	CASSLDGRGDTQYF
TRBD1	TRBV29-1	TRBJ1-1	.	TGCAGCGTCGCTTACAGGGGGGTTGCGAACACTGAAGCTTTCTTT	CSVAYRGVANTEAFF
.	TRBV7-9	TRBJ1-1	once	TGTGCCAGCAGCTTTCAGGCCACGAACACTGAAGCTTTCTTT	CASSFQATNTEAFF
TRBD2	TRBV7-7	TRBJ2-3	.	TGTGCTAGCAGCCAGGGACTAGCGGGAACAGATACGCAGTATTTT	CASSQGLAGTDTQYF
TRBD2	TRBV28	TRBJ2-7	.	TGTGCCAGCAGTTTCACCCTTAGCGGGCTGGACTACGAGCAGTACTTC	CASSFTLSGLDYEQYF
.	TRBV2	TRBJ2-2	.	TGTGCCTGCGGACAGGGAGGGACCGGGGAGCTGTTTTTT	CACGQGGTGELFF
.	TRBV19	TRBJ1-6	.	TGTGCCAGTAGTATCGGCGGGGGCCAGAATTCACCCCTCCACTTT	CASSIGGGQNSPLHF
TRBD2	TRBV15	TRBJ2-1	.	TGTGCCACCAGCAAAACCGGGACTAGATCAAATGAGCAGTTCTTC	CATSKTGTRSNEQFF
.	TRBV6-5	TRBJ1-1	once	TGTGCCAGCAGCGGGGGCAGGAACACTGAAGCTTTCTTT	CASSGGRNTEAFF
.	TRBV5-4	TRBJ1-6	.	TGTGCCAGCAGCTTGATTGGAAATTCACCCCTCCACTTT	CASSLIGNSPLHF
TRBD2	TRBV2	TRBJ2-1	few	TGTGCCAGTGGCCAGGCGGGGGGCCCCTACAATGAGCAGTTCTTC	CASGQAGGPYNEQFF
.	TRBV5-6	TRBJ2-5	.	TGTGCCAGCAGCTTCACCCTGACGGAAGGGGTCCAAGAGACCCAGTACTTC	CASSFTLTEGVQETQYF
.	TRBV15	TRBJ2-5	.	TGTGCCACCAGCAGAGATACGGTTGAAGAGACCCAGTACTTC	CATSRDTVEETQYF
.	TRBV14	TRBJ2-3	.	TGTGCCAGCAGCCCCTTTTCTAGGGGAAAAACAGATACGCAGTATTTT	CASSPFSRGKTDTQYF
.	TRBV6-1	TRBJ2-7	medium-sized	TGTGCCAGCAGTCGAAGGGGGTCGGGGACTCGCGAGCAGTACTTC	CASSRRGSGTREQYF
TRBD1	TRBV9	TRBJ2-7	.	TGTGCCAGCAGCCCCCCGGGACAGGGGTTCGAGCAGTACTTC	CASSPPGQGFEQYF
.	TRBV30	TRBJ1-1	.	TGTGCCTGGAGTAATCAGCGTGAAGCTTTCTTT	CAWSNQREAFF
.	TRBV4-1	TRBJ1-1	.	TGCGCCAGCAGCCAAGACGGGTCGCGGGCCTCCGGGAACACTGAAGCTTTCTTT	CASSQDGSRASGNTEAFF
TRBD1	TRBV29-1	TRBJ2-3	.	TGCAGCGTGGCTAGACAGGGATCGAGCACAGATACGCAGTATTTT	CSVARQGSSTDTQYF
TRBD1	TRBV28	TRBJ1-5	.	TGTGCCAGCAGTAAGACAGGGGGTAGGAATCAGCCCCAGCATTTT	CASSKTGGRNQPQHF
TRBD2	TRBV11-2	TRBJ2-1	.	TGTGCCAGCAGCTTACTAGCGGGGGTCTACAATGAGCAGTTCTTC	CASSLLAGVYNEQFF
.	TRBV5-4	TRBJ2-3	.	TGTGCCAGCAGCCTGGAGGCTAGCAGGCATTTAGATACGCAGTATTTT	CASSLEASRHLDTQYF
TRBD2	TRBV7-9	TRBJ2-3	.	TGTGCCAGCAGCTTAGCGACCCGACTAGCGGTTGCGGGAGATACGCAGTATTTT	CASSLATRLAVAGDTQYF
.	TRBV7-3	TRBJ2-2	.	TGTGCCAGCAGCTCCGGTCTTCTCGCCGGGGAGCTGTTTTTT	CASSSGLLAGELFF
.	TRBV6-1	TRBJ1-4	.	TGTGCCAGCAGTGTGGGGCGGACCTCTGAAAAACTGTTTTTT	CASSVGRTSEKLFF